The source of this T cell receptor beta chain is a study of blood T cell repertoires in COVID-19. Study information: From T cells, B-cell-depleted T cells, or PBMCs came the material, which was cDNA or gDNA.

Some clones are missing from TCRdb's copy, which holds only in-frame ones; the method was immunoSEQ multiplex PCR. The table has 100,000 or so clones, around 83% seen once. This CDR3 region has 14 residues. Germline V gene sequence: CDR1 SGHDT, CDR2 YYEEEE. The V segment lost 2 bases and the J segment 6 bases; nucleotides outside the gene matches: 1. The chain recombines TRBV5-6 with TRBJ2-4; 11 nucleotides match TRBD2. The receptor was isolated from a human donor in a cohort sampled during active COVID-19. The sample taken for sequencing was peripheral blood. CDR3 in amino acids: CASSLGTSGNIQYF. The CDR3 coding sequence is TGTGCCAGCAGCTTAGGGACTAGCGGAAACATTCAGTACTTC.